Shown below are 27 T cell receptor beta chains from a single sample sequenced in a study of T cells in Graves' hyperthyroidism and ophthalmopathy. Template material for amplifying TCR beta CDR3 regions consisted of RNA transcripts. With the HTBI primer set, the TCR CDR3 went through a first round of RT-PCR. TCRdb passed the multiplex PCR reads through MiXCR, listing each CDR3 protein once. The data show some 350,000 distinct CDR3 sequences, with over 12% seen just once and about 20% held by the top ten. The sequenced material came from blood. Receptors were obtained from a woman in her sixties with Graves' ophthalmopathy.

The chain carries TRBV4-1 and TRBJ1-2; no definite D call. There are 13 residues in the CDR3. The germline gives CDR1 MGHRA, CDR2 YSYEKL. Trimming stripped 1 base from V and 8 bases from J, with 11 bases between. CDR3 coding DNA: TGCGCCAGCAGCCAAGTAGAAGGGCCCGGCTACACCTTC. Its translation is CASSQVEGPGYTF.

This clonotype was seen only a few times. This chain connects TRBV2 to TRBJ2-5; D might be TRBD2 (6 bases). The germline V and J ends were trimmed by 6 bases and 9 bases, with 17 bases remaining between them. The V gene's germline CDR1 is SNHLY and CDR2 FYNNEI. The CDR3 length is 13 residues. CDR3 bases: TGTGCCAGCAGGGGGGGTCGGATTGGGGCCCAGTACTTC. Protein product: CASRGGRIGAQYF.

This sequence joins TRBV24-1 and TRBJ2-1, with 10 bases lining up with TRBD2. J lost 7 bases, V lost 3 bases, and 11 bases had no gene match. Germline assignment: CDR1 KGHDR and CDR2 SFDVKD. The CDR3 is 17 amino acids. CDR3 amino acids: CATSDPTPSGRTNEQFF. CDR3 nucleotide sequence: TGTGCCACCAGTGATCCCACTCCTAGCGGGAGAACGAATGAGCAGTTCTTC.

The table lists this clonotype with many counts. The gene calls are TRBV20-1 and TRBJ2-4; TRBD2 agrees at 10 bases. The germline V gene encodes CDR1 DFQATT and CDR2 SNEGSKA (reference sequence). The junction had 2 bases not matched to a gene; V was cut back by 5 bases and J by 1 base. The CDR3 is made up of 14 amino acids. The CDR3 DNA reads TGCAGTGCTGTTAGCGGGAGGGCCAAAAACATTCAGTACTTC. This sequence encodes CSAVSGRAKNIQYF.

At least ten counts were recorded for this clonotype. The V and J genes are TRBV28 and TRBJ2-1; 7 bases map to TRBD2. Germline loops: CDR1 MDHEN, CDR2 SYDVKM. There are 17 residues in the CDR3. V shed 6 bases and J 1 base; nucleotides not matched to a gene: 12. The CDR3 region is CASSPWEGRVSYNEQFF. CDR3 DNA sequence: TGTGCCAGCAGCCCCTGGGAGGGGAGAGTATCCTACAATGAGCAGTTCTTC.

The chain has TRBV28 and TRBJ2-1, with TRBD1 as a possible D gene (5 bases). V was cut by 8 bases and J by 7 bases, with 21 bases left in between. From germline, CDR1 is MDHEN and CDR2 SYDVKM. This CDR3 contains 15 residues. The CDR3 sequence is CASRPTVYGRNEQFF. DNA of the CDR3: TGTGCCAGCCGACCGACAGTTTATGGTAGGAATGAGCAGTTCTTC.

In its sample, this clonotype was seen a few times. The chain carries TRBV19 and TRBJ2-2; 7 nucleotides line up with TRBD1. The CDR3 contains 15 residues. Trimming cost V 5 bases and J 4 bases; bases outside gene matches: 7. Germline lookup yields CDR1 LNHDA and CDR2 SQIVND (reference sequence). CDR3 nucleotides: TGTGCCAGTAGTCGACGACAGGGAACCACCGGGGAGCTGTTTTTT. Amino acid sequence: CASSRRQGTTGELFF.

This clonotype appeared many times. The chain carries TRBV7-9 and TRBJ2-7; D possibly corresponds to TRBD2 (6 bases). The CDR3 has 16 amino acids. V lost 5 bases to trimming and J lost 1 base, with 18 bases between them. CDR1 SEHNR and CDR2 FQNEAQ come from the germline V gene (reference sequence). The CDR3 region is CASSTPGPRGSYEQYF. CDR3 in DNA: TGTGCCAGCAGCACCCCGGGACCTCGGGGGTCCTACGAGCAGTACTTC.

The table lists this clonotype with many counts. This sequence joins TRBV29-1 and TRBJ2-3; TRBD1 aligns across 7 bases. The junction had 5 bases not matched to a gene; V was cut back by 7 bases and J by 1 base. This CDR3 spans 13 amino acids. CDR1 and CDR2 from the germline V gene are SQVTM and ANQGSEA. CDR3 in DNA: TGCAGCGCTGGGACAGCCGGCACAGATACGCAGTATTTT. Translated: CSAGTAGTDTQYF.

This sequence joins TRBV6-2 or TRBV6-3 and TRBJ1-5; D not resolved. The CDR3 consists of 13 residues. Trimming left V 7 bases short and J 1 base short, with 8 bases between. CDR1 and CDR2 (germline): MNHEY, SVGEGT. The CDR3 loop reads CASKRESNQPQHF. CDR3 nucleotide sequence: TGTGCCAGCAAAAGGGAAAGCAATCAGCCCCAGCATTTT.

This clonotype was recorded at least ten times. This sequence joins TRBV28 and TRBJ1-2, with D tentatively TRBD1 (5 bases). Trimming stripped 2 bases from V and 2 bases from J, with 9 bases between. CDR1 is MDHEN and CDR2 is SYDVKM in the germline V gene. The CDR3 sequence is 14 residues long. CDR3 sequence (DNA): TGTGCCAGCAGTTTAGGGGCAGGAAACTATGGCTACACCTTC. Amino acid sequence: CASSLGAGNYGYTF.

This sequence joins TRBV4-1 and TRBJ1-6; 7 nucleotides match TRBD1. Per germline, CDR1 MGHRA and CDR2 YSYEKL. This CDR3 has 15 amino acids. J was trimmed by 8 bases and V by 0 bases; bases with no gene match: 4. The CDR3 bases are TGCGCCAGCAGCCAAGAACGAACAGGGGATTCACCCCTCCACTTT. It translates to CASSQERTGDSPLHF.

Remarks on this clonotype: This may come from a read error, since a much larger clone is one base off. The DNA of the CDR3 is TGTGCCAGCGGCTCGGACAGTTATACCTACGAGCAGTACTTC. Translation: CASGSDSYTYEQYF. This chain links TRBV11-2 with TRBJ2-7; weak D call: TRBD1 (6 bases). CDR1 is SGHAT and CDR2 is FQNNGV in the germline V gene. This CDR3 contains 14 residues. V was trimmed by 8 bases and J by 2 bases, leaving 16 bases between them.

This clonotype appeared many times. CDR3 sequence reads: CAWSVPSGRAAETQYF. The CDR3 DNA reads as TGTGCCTGGAGTGTACCTAGCGGGAGGGCAGCAGAGACCCAGTACTTC. The rearrangement links TRBV30 to TRBJ2-5; TRBD2 agrees at 12 bases. The CDR3 covers 16 residues. Trimming removed 0 bases from V and 4 bases from J; junction bases left unmatched: 6. Germline V CDR1 and CDR2: GTSNPN, SVGIG (reference sequence).

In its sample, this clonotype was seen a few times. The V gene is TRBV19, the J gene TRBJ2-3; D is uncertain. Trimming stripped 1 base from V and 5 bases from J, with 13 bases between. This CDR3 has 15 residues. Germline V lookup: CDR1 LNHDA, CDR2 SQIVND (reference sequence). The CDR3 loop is CASSIADSMGDTQYF. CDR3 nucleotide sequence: TGTGCCAGTAGTATAGCTGATTCCATGGGAGATACGCAGTATTTT.

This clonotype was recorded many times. The CDR3 sequence: CATGEGGTDTQYF. The CDR3 DNA sequence: TGCGCCACCGGCGAGGGGGGCACAGATACGCAGTATTTT. This chain connects TRBV5-1 to TRBJ2-3; D is possibly TRBD1 (6 bases). CDR1 is SGHRS and CDR2 is YFSETQ in the germline V gene. The length of the CDR3 is 13 residues. Trimming left V 9 bases short and J 1 base short, with 12 bases between.

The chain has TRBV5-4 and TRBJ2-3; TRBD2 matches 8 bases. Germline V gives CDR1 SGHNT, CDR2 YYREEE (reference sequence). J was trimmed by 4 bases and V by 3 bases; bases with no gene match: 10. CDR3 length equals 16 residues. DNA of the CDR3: TGTGCCAGCAGCTCAGGTCGCGGGAGGCCCCCAGATACGCAGTATTTT. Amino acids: CASSSGRGRPPDTQYF.

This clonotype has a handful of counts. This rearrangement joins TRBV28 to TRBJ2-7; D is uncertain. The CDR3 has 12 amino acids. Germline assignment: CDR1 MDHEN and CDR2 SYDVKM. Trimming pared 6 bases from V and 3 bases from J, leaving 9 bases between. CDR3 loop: CASRGTYYEQYF. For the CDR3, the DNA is TGTGCCAGCAGAGGCACCTACTACGAGCAGTACTTC.

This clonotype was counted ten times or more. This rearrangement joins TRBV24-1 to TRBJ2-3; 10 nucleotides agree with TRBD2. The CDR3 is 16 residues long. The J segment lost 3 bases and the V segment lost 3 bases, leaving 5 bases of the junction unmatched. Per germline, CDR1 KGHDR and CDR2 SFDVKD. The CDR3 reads CATSDQLAGKTDTQYF. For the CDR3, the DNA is TGTGCCACCAGTGATCAACTAGCGGGAAAGACAGATACGCAGTATTTT.

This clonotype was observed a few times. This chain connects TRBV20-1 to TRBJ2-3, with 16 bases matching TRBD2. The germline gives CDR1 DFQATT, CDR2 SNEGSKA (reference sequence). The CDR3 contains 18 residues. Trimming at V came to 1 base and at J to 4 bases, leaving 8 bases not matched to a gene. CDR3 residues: CSARGGTSGRARPDTQYF. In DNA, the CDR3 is TGCAGTGCTAGAGGGGGGACTAGCGGGAGGGCCCGCCCAGATACGCAGTATTTT.

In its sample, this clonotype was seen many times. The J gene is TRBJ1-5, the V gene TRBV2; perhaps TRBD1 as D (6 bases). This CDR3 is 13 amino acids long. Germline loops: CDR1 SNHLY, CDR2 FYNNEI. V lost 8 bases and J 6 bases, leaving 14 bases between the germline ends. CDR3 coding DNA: TGTGCCAGCCGGGAGGGGGTGCTTCAGCCCCAGCATTTT. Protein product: CASREGVLQPQHF. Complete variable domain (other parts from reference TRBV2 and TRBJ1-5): EPEVTQTPSHQVTQMGQEVILRCVPISNHLYFYWYRQILGQKVEFLVSFYNNEISEKSEIFDDQFSVERPDGSNFTLKIRSTKLEDSAMYFCASREGVLQPQHFGDGTRLSIL.

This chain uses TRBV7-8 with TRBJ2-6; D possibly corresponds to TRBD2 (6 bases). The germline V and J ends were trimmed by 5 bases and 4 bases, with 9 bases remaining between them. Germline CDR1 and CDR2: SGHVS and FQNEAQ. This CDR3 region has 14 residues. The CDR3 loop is CASSRRVGANVLTF. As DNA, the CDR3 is TGTGCCAGCAGCCGGAGGGTGGGGGCCAACGTCCTGACTTTC.

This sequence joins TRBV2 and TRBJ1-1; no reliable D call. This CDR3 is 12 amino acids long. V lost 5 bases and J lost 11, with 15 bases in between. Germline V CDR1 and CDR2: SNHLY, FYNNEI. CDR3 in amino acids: CASSKTGGWAFF. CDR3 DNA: TGTGCCAGCAGTAAGACGGGAGGATGGGCTTTCTTT.

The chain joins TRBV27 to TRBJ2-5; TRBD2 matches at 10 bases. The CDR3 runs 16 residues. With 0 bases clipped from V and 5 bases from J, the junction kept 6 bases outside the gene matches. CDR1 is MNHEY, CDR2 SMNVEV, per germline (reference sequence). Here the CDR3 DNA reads TGTGCCAGCAGTTTATCCCTAGCGGGAGTAGGCGAGACCCAGTACTTC. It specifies CASSLSLAGVGETQYF.

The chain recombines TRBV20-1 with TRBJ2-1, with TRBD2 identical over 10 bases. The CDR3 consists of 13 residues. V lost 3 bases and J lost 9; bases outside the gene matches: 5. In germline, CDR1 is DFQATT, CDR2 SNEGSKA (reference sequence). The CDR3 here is CSASLAGAGEQFF. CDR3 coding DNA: TGCAGTGCTAGCCTAGCGGGAGCTGGTGAGCAGTTCTTC.

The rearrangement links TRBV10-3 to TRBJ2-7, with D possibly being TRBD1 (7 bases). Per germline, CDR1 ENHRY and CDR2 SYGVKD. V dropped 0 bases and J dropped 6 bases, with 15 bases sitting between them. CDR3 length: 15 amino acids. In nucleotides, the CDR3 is TGTGCCATCAGTGAGTCCGGGTGGCAGGGGGGCGAGCAGTACTTC. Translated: CAISESGWQGGEQYF.

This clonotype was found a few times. CDR3 sequence (DNA): TGCAGTGCTAGAGATGAGGGGCGTTACAATGAGCAGTTCTTC. The encoded protein is CSARDEGRYNEQFF. This chain uses TRBV20-1 with TRBJ2-1, with D perhaps being TRBD1 or TRBD2 (5 bases each). The V and J ends lost 0 bases and 4 bases respectively, with 10 bases between them. The V gene's germline CDR1 is DFQATT and CDR2 SNEGSKA (reference sequence). This CDR3 contains 14 residues.